The 30 T cell receptor beta chains presented below share a single source sample, sequenced in a study of blood T cell repertoires in COVID-19. The data were produced by immunoSEQ multiplex PCR, yet TCRdb's version contains in-frame clones alone and is incomplete. The sample carries about 260,000 clones, 75% to 90% recorded once. The sequenced sample consisted of PBMCs or T cells enriched from blood (not recorded which). These receptors were taken from a man aged 45-65 years who had been exposed to COVID-19.

The chain employs TRBV2 and TRBJ1-6, with TRBD1 matching 8 bases. The CDR3 has 14 amino acids. Trimming removed 6 bases from V and 5 bases from J; junction bases left unmatched: 3. Germline CDR1 and CDR2: SNHLY and FYNNEI. CDR3 amino acids: CASSGQGNNSPLHF. As DNA, the CDR3 is TGTGCCAGCAGCGGACAGGGTAATAATTCACCCCTCCACTTT.

V usage is TRBV7-9 and J usage is TRBJ2-1; 12 nucleotides align to TRBD1. The CDR3 contains 15 residues. After removal of 5 bases from V and 7 bases from J, the junction contained 6 bases not matched to a gene. Germline V gene lookup returns CDR1 SEHNR and CDR2 FQNEAQ (reference sequence). The CDR3 DNA reads as TGTGCCAGCAGCGCACCGGGACAGGGGGCGAATGAGCAGTTCTTC. Protein sequence: CASSAPGQGANEQFF.

This clone was observed a few times. This chain joins TRBV6-5 and TRBJ2-4, with TRBD1 identical over 8 bases. The CDR3 contains 16 residues. CDR1 and CDR2 from the germline V gene are MNHEY and SVGAGI. The J segment lost 5 bases and the V segment lost 0 bases, leaving 6 bases of the junction unmatched. CDR3 sequence: CASSYSTGAGQNIQYF. The CDR3 nucleotides read TGTGCCAGCAGTTACTCGACAGGGGCGGGCCAAAACATTCAGTACTTC.

This sequence joins TRBV19 and TRBJ1-4, with 10 bases fitting TRBD1. The CDR3 is made up of 15 amino acids. CDR1 LNHDA and CDR2 SQIVND come from the germline V gene (reference sequence). Unmatched junction bases numbered 7, after V lost 6 bases and J lost 6 bases. CDR3 sequence reads: CASRTTGGVYEKLFF. The CDR3 DNA follows: TGTGCCAGTAGAACGACAGGGGGCGTTTATGAAAAACTGTTTTTT.

This clone was seen a single time. This chain joins TRBV5-8 and TRBJ1-5; D is undetermined. Trimming shortened V by 5 bases and J by 2 bases, and 17 bases separated the two germline ends. The CDR3 consists of 16 residues. The V gene's germline CDR1 is SGHTS and CDR2 YDEGEE. CDR3 sequence reads: CASSPDGLIGNQPQHF. The CDR3 DNA reads TGTGCCAGCAGTCCTGACGGACTGATAGGCAATCAGCCCCAGCATTTT.

V is TRBV24-1 and J is TRBJ2-1, with no clear D. The CDR3 is 16 residues long. Germline assignment: CDR1 KGHDR and CDR2 SFDVKD. With 5 bases removed from V and 0 bases from J, the gap between germline ends came to 13 bases. CDR3 region: CATSGQRSGSYNEQFF. The CDR3 nucleotides are TGTGCCACCAGTGGGCAGAGATCGGGCTCCTACAATGAGCAGTTCTTC.

The V and J genes are TRBV9 and TRBJ1-6, with a possible D match to TRBD1 (5 bases). V lost 4 bases and J lost 4, with 12 bases in between. The CDR3 consists of 15 residues. The germline CDR1 and CDR2 sequences are SGDLS and YYNGEE. The CDR3 DNA is TGTGCCAGCAGCCCAACAGGAGTTTATAATTCACCCCTCCACTTT. Amino acid sequence: CASSPTGVYNSPLHF.

The J gene is TRBJ1-1, the V gene TRBV3-1 (or the pseudogene TRBV3-2), with D possibly being TRBD1 (5 bases). The CDR3 is 14 amino acids. Trimming removed 2 bases at V and 3 bases at J, with 10 bases between. Germline loops: CDR1 LGHDT, CDR2 YNNKEL (reference sequence). For the CDR3, the DNA is TGTGCCAGCAGCCAAACGAAGGGGTACACTGAAGCTTTCTTT. Amino acid sequence: CASSQTKGYTEAFF.

The CDR3 sequence: CASSTRGFEKLFF. The DNA for the CDR3 is TGTGCCAGCAGTACCAGGGGGTTTGAAAAACTGTTTTTT. The V call is TRBV28, the J call TRBJ1-4, with 7 positions matching TRBD1. The germline gives CDR1 MDHEN, CDR2 SYDVKM. Trimming removed 5 bases from V and 7 bases from J; junction bases left unmatched: 4. The CDR3 is made up of 13 amino acids.

In its sample, this clone was seen once. This chain links TRBV12-3 or TRBV12-4 with TRBJ1-1, with 7 bases aligning to TRBD1. J was trimmed by 11 bases and V by 4 bases; bases with no gene match: 10. CDR3 length equals 13 residues. The CDR3 nucleotides are TGTGCCAGCAGTTCCCATTCACAGGGGTTGGCTTTCTTT. Translation: CASSSHSQGLAFF.

The chain joins TRBV11-2 to TRBJ2-7; 7 nucleotides line up with TRBD1. This CDR3 comprises 14 residues. From germline, CDR1 is SGHAT and CDR2 FQNNGV. The ends lost 4 bases at V and 8 bases at J; junction bases unmatched: 11. The CDR3 coding sequence is TGTGCCAGCAGCTCTTTGACAGGGCTACCCAAGCAGTACGTC. It codes for CASSSLTGLPKQYV.

This rearrangement joins TRBV5-8 to TRBJ2-7; D perhaps matches TRBD2 (6 bases). From germline, CDR1 is SGHTS and CDR2 YDEGEE. V was shortened by 7 bases and J by 0 bases, with 11 bases between the two germline ends. The CDR3 runs 13 residues. CDR3 protein: CASQRRDSYEQYV. CDR3 sequence (DNA): TGTGCCAGCCAGCGGCGGGACTCCTACGAGCAGTACGTC.

The sample holds one count of this clone. The CDR3 DNA sequence: TGTGCCAGCAGTCACAGGGCGTCTGGGGCCAACGTCCTGACTTTC. Translated, it gives CASSHRASGANVLTF. The chain recombines TRBV7-8 with TRBJ2-6; TRBD1 might be the D (6 bases). Germline CDR1 reads SGHVS; CDR2 reads FQNEAQ. The CDR3 is 15 residues long. The germline V and J ends were trimmed by 6 bases and 1 base, with 10 bases remaining between them.

The chain links TRBV27 to TRBJ2-6; D is possibly TRBD1 (6 bases). CDR1 is MNHEY, CDR2 SMNVEV, per germline (reference sequence). The CDR3 loop spans 16 amino acids. V lost 8 bases and J 0 bases, leaving 14 bases between the germline ends. The CDR3 region has the DNA TGTGCCAGCGGGGGCAGGGAGAGCTCTGGGGCCAACGTCCTGACTTTC. Encoded protein: CASGGRESSGANVLTF.

This sequence joins TRBV19 and TRBJ1-2; 9 nucleotides match TRBD1. CDR3 length equals 14 residues. CDR1 LNHDA and CDR2 SQIVND come from the germline V gene (reference sequence). The J segment lost 5 bases and the V segment lost 5 bases, leaving 6 bases of the junction unmatched. CDR3 sequence reads: CASSPTGQGYGYTF. The CDR3 nucleotides are TGTGCCAGTAGTCCAACGGGACAGGGATATGGCTACACCTTC.

The chain links TRBV28 to TRBJ1-3; D is unresolved. This CDR3 spans 13 amino acids. Germline V CDR1 and CDR2: MDHEN, SYDVKM. V lost 6 bases to trimming and J lost 9 bases, with 15 bases between them. The CDR3: CASSQLQRSTIYF. The DNA for the CDR3 is TGTGCCAGCAGCCAACTCCAAAGATCCACCATATATTTT.

The chain uses TRBV12-5 and TRBJ1-1; D remains unclear. V lost 2 bases, J lost 1 base, and 11 bases lay in between. The CDR3 consists of 15 residues. CDR1 and CDR2 (germline): LGHNT, FRNRAP. This CDR3 is CASGLSIAANTEAFF. The CDR3 bases are TGTGCTAGTGGTTTGAGTATAGCCGCGAACACTGAAGCTTTCTTT.

The rearrangement uses TRBV18 and TRBJ2-1, with 8 nucleotides matching TRBD2. The germline V gene encodes CDR1 KGHSH and CDR2 LQKENI. The CDR3 has 15 amino acids. The ends lost 4 bases at V and 0 bases at J; junction bases unmatched: 2. This CDR3 is CASSLGLDSYNEQFF. CDR3 nucleotide sequence: TGTGCCAGCTCACTGGGACTAGACTCCTACAATGAGCAGTTCTTC.

This chain joins TRBV2 and TRBJ2-1, with D perhaps TRBD2 (6 bases). V lost 4 bases and J lost 5, with 21 bases in between. From germline, CDR1 is SNHLY and CDR2 FYNNEI. CDR3 length: 17 amino acids. CDR3 sequence: CASSGDFAYRYHNEQFF. In DNA, the CDR3 is TGTGCCAGCAGTGGGGACTTCGCCTATAGGTACCACAATGAGCAGTTCTTC.

Points on this clone: One junction end does not reproduce the germline sequence, and a read error may be involved. The chain links TRBV7-7 to TRBJ2-7; perhaps TRBD2 as D (6 bases). Germline V gene lookup returns CDR1 SSHAT and CDR2 FNYEAQ (reference sequence). The CDR3 covers 15 residues. The CDR3 DNA reads TGTGCTAGCAGTCCCGGTAGCGGCCCTCCCTACGAGCAGTACTTC. Translation: CASSPGSGPPYEQYF.

The chain links TRBV9 to TRBJ2-1; D possibly corresponds to TRBD1 (7 bases). This CDR3 has 11 residues. Germline V CDR1 and CDR2: SGDLS, YYNGEE. Trimming stripped 3 bases from V and 12 bases from J, with 10 bases between. The CDR3 bases are TGTGCCAGCAGCGCGGGGGACAGGCAGTTCTTC. Its translation is CASSAGDRQFF.

The genes are TRBV6-5 and TRBJ1-4; D remains unclear. CDR3 length: 14 residues. Trimming stripped 1 base from V and 7 bases from J, with 10 bases between. The germline V gene encodes CDR1 MNHEY and CDR2 SVGAGI. CDR3 region: CASSYYGLGEKLFF. The CDR3 DNA follows: TGTGCCAGCAGTTACTACGGGTTGGGTGAAAAACTGTTTTTT.

This clone was picked up one time. This sequence joins TRBV9 and TRBJ1-3; TRBD1 agrees at 8 bases. The CDR3 covers 14 residues. Germline loops: CDR1 SGDLS, CDR2 YYNGEE. J gave up 8 bases and V 0 bases, and 4 bases lay outside the gene matches. CDR3: CASSVDGQGYTIYF. In DNA form, the CDR3 reads TGTGCCAGCAGCGTAGATGGACAGGGATACACCATATATTTT.

The chain carries TRBV6-2 or TRBV6-3 and TRBJ2-1, with 11 bases fitting TRBD2. This CDR3 spans 15 amino acids. The V segment lost 5 bases and the J segment 3 bases; nucleotides outside the gene matches: 3. Germline loops: CDR1 MNHEY, CDR2 SVGEGT. The CDR3 DNA reads TGTGCCAGCAGTCTAGCGGGGGGCCTCTACAATGAGCAGTTCTTC. Amino acid sequence: CASSLAGGLYNEQFF.

The chain is built from TRBV7-2 and TRBJ1-3; 7 bases line up with TRBD1. V gave up 7 bases and J gave up 5 bases; unmatched junction bases: 11. The CDR3 has 15 amino acids. Germline V gene sequence: CDR1 SGHTA, CDR2 FQGNSA. The CDR3 nucleotides read TGTGCCAGCAATAACGGACAGGATCTTCGAAACACCATATATTTT. This translates into CASNNGQDLRNTIYF.

The DNA of the CDR3 is TGCAGTGCTAGTCAGGGGGGCCGCTTCAATGAGCAGTTCTTC. It specifies CSASQGGRFNEQFF. The V and J genes are TRBV20-1 and TRBJ2-1; tentative D call: TRBD1 (7 bases). The germline V and J ends were trimmed by 3 bases and 6 bases, with 15 bases remaining between them. Germline V lookup: CDR1 DFQATT, CDR2 SNEGSKA (reference sequence). CDR3 length: 14 residues.

This chain connects TRBV11-2 to TRBJ2-7; D perhaps matches TRBD1 (5 bases). Germline-derived CDR1 and CDR2 are SGHAT and FQNNGV. V shed 3 bases and J shed 3 bases, with 21 bases lying between them. The CDR3 consists of 17 residues. In DNA form, the CDR3 reads TGTGCCAGCAGCTTCGGCCAGGGCGGCAACTTAGTCTACGAGCAGTACTTC. Translated, it gives CASSFGQGGNLVYEQYF.

This rearrangement joins TRBV5-1 to TRBJ2-1; TRBD1 matches at 8 bases. V dropped 6 bases and J dropped 12; count of bases not matched to a gene: 14. The CDR3 runs to 14 residues. Germline V lookup: CDR1 SGHRS, CDR2 YFSETQ. CDR3 DNA: TGCGCCAGCAACCTATGGACAGGGCTAGTGGGGCAGTTCTTC. Translated, it gives CASNLWTGLVGQFF.

In DNA, the CDR3 is TGTGCCAGCAGCTCCGGGACAGGGCGCACTGAAGCTTTCTTT. Its translation is CASSSGTGRTEAFF. The gene calls are TRBV7-3 and TRBJ1-1, with TRBD1 matching over 9 bases. Germline V gene data show CDR1 as SGHTA and CDR2 as FQGTGA. This CDR3 is 14 amino acids long. V dropped 4 bases and J dropped 4; count of bases not matched to a gene: 4. Variable domain in full (rest from reference TRBV7-3 and TRBJ1-1): GAGVSQTPSNKVTEKGKYVELRCDPISGHTALYWYRQSLGQGPEFLIYFQGTGAADDSGLPNDRFFAVRPEGSVSTLKIQRTERGDSAVYLCASSSGTGRTEAFFGQGTRLTVV.

This clone was found a few times. The chain uses TRBV27 and TRBJ2-2; 8 bases fit TRBD1. The CDR3 runs 15 residues. Trimming removed 5 bases from V and 6 bases from J; junction bases left unmatched: 8. Germline CDR1 reads MNHEY; CDR2 reads SMNVEV (reference sequence). The CDR3 sequence: CASSPQGAVPGELFF. The CDR3 DNA follows: TGTGCCAGCAGTCCCCAGGGGGCGGTACCCGGGGAGCTGTTTTTT.